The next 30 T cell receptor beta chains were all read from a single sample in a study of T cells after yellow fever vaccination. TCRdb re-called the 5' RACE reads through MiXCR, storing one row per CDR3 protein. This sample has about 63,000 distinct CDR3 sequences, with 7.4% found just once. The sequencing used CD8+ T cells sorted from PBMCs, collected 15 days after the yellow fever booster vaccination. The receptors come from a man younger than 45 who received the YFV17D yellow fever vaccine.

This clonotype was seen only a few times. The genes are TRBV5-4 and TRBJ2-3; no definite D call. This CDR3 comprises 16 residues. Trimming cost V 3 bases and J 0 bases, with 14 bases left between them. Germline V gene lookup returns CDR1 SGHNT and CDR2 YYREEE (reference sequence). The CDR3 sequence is CASSSPTAPSTDTQYF. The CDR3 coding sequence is TGTGCCAGCAGCTCACCGACGGCCCCTAGCACAGATACGCAGTATTTT. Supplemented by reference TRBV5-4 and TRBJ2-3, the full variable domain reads ETGVTQSPTHLIKTRGQQVTLRCSSQSGHNTVSWYQQALGQGPQFIFQYYREEENGRGNFPPRFSGLQFPNYSSELNVNALELDDSALYLCASSSPTAPSTDTQYFGPGTRLTVL.

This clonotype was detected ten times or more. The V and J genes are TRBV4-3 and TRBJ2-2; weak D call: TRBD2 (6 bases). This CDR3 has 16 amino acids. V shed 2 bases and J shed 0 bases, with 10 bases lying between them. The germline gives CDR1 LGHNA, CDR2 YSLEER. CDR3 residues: CASSQLERANTGELFF. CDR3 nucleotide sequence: TGCGCCAGCAGCCAATTAGAGCGGGCGAACACCGGGGAGCTGTTTTTT.

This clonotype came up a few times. The CDR3 is CASSLGAAIYEQYF. In DNA, the CDR3 is TGTGCCAGCAGCCTCGGGGCCGCCATCTACGAGCAGTACTTC. J is TRBJ2-7 and V is TRBV7-2, with D perhaps matching TRBD1 or TRBD2 (5 bases each). The CDR3 length is 14 residues. Germline CDR1 reads SGHTA; CDR2 reads FQGNSA. V shed 5 bases and J shed 3 bases, with 14 bases lying between them. Based on the CDR3 plus reference TRBV7-2 and TRBJ2-7, the full variable domain is GAGVSQSPSNKVTEKGKDVELRCDPISGHTALYWYRQSLGQGLEFLIYFQGNSAPDKSGLPSDRFSAERTGGSVSTLTIQRTQQEDSAVYLCASSLGAAIYEQYFGPGTRLTVT.

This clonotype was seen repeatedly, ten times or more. The CDR3: CASSTAGGTPGELFF. As DNA, the CDR3 is TGTGCCAGCAGTACAGCGGGAGGGACCCCCGGGGAGCTGTTTTTT. This chain uses TRBV27 with TRBJ2-2; 10 bases map to TRBD2. This CDR3 spans 15 amino acids. With V trimmed by 5 bases and J by 6 bases, 6 bases remained unmatched. CDR1 is MNHEY and CDR2 is SMNVEV in the germline V gene (reference sequence).

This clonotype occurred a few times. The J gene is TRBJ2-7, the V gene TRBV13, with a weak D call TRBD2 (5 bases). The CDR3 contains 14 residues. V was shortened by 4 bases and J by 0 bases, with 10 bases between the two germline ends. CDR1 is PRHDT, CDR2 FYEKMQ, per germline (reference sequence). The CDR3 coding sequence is TGTGCCAGCAGCTCCCCAACTAGCTCCTACGAGCAGTACTTC. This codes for CASSSPTSSYEQYF.

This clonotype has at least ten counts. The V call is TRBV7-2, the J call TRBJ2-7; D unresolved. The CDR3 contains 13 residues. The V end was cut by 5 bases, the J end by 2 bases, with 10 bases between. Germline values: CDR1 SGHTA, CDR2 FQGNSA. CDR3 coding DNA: TGTGCCAGCAGCCCCCGGGCACCCTACGAGCAGTACTTC. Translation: CASSPRAPYEQYF. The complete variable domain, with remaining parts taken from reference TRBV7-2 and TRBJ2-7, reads GAGVSQSPSNKVTEKGKDVELRCDPISGHTALYWYRQSLGQGLEFLIYFQGNSAPDKSGLPSDRFSAERTGGSVSTLTIQRTQQEDSAVYLCASSPRAPYEQYFGPGTRLTVT.

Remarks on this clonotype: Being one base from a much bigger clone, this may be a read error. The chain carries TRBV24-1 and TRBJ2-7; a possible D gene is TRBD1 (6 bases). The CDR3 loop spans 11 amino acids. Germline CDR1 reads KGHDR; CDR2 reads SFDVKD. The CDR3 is CASSDGTWQYF. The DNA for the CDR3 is TGTGCCTCCAGTGATGGGACATGGCAGTACTTC.

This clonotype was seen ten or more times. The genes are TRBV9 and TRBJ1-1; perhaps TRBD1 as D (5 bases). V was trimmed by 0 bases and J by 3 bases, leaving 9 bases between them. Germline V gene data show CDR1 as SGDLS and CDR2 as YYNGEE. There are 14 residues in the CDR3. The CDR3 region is CASSVERGDTEAFF. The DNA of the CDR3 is TGTGCCAGCAGCGTAGAGAGGGGTGACACTGAAGCTTTCTTT.

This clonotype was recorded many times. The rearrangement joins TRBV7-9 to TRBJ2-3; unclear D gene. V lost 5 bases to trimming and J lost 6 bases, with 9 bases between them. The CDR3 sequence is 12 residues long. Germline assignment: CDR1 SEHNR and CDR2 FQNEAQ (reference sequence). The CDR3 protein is CASSQRPDTQYF. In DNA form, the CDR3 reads TGTGCCAGCAGCCAAAGACCGGATACGCAGTATTTT.

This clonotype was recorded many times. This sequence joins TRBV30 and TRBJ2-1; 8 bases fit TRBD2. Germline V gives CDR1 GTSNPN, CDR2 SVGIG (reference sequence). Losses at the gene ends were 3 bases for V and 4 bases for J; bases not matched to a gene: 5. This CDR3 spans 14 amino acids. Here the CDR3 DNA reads TGTGCCTGGAGGGGAGGGACTAGATACAATGAGCAGTTCTTC. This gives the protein CAWRGGTRYNEQFF.

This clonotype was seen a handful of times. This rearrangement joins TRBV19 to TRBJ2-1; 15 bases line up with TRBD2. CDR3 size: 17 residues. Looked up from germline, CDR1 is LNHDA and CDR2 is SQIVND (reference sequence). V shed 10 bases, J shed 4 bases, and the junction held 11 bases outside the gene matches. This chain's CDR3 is CATDRGLAGGSYNEQFF. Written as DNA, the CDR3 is TGTGCCACTGACCGGGGACTAGCGGGAGGATCATACAATGAGCAGTTCTTC.

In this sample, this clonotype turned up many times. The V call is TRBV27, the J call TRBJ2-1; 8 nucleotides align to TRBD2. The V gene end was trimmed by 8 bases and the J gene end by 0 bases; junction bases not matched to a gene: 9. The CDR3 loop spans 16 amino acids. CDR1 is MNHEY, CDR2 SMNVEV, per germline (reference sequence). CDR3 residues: CASRILAGNSYNEQFF. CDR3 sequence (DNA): TGTGCCAGCCGTATTTTAGCGGGGAACTCCTACAATGAGCAGTTCTTC.

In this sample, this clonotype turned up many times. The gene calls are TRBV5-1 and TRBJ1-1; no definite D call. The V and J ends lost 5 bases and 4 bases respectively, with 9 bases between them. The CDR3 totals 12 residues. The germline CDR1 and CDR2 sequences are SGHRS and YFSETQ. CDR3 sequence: CASSSTTTEAFF. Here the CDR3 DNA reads TGCGCCAGCAGTTCGACAACCACTGAAGCTTTCTTT. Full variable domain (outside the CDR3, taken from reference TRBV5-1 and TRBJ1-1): KAGVTQTPRYLIKTRGQQVTLSCSPISGHRSVSWYQQTPGQGLQFLFEYFSETQRNKGNFPGRFSGRQFSNSRSEMNVSTLELGDSALYLCASSSTTTEAFFGQGTRLTVV.

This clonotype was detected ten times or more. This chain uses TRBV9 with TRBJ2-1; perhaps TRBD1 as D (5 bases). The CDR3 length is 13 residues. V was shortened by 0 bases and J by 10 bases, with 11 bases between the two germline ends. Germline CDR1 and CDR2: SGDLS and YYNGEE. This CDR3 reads CASSVVKGSEQFF. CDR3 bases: TGTGCCAGCAGCGTAGTGAAGGGGTCAGAGCAGTTCTTC.

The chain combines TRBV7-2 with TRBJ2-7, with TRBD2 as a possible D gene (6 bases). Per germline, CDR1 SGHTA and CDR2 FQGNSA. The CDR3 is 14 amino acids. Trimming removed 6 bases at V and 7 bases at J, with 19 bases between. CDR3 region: CASRPITGVMEQYF. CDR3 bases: TGTGCCAGCAGACCTATCACGGGGGTAATGGAGCAGTACTTC.

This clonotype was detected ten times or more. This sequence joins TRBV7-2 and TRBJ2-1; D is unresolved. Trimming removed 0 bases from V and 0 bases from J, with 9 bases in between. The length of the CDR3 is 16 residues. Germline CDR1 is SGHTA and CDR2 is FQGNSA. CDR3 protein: CASSLASRPSYNEQFF. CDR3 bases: TGTGCCAGCAGCTTAGCATCGCGGCCCTCCTACAATGAGCAGTTCTTC.

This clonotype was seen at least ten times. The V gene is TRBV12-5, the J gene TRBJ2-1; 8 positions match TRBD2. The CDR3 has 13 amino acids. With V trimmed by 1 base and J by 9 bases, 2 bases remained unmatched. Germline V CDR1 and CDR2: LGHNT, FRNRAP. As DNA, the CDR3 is TGTGCTAGTGGTTTGGGCGGGAGGCTTGAGCAGTTCTTC. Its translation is CASGLGGRLEQFF. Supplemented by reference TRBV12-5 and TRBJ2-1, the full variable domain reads DARVTQTPRHKVTEMGQEVTMRCQPILGHNTVFWYRQTMMQGLELLAYFRNRAPLDDSGMPKDRFSAEMPDATLATLKIQPSEPRDSAVYFCASGLGGRLEQFFGPGTRLTVL.

The CDR3 is CASSEAGGKKGELFF. CDR3 coding DNA: TGTGCCAGCAGTGAAGCAGGAGGGAAGAAGGGGGAGCTGTTTTTT. The chain employs TRBV2 and TRBJ2-2; D possibly corresponds to TRBD2 (6 bases). The V gene lost 0 bases and the J gene lost 8 bases, with 13 bases spanning the gap. The CDR3 runs 15 residues. The germline V gene has CDR1 SNHLY and CDR2 FYNNEI.

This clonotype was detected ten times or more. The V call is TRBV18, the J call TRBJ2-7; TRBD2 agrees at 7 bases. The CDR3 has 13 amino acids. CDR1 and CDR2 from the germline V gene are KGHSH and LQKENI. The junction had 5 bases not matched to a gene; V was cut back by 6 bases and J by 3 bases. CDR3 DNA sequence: TGTGCCAGCTCGGAAGGACTAGGCTACGAGCAGTACTTC. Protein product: CASSEGLGYEQYF.

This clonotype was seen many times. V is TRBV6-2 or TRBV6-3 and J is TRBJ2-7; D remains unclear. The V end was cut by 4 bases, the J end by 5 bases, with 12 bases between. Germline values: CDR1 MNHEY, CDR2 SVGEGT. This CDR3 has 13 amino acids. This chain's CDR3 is CASSWIRLDEQYF. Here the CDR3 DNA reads TGTGCCAGCAGTTGGATTCGGCTGGACGAGCAGTACTTC.

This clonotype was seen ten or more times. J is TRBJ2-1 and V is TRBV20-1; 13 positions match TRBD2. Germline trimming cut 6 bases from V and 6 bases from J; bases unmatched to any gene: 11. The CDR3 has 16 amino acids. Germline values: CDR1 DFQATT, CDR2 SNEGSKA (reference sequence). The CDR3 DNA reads TGCAGTGCACACCAACCGGGACTAGCGGGGTTCAATGAGCAGTTCTTC. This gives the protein CSAHQPGLAGFNEQFF.

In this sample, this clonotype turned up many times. The DNA for the CDR3 is TGTGCCAGCCAGTTTGGGATCGGGAATGAGCAGTTCTTC. Translated: CASQFGIGNEQFF. The chain combines TRBV3-1 with TRBJ2-1, with D hard to call. Trimming pared 8 bases from V and 7 bases from J, leaving 15 bases between. This CDR3 is built from 13 residues. The germline V gene encodes CDR1 LGHDT and CDR2 YNNKEL (reference sequence).

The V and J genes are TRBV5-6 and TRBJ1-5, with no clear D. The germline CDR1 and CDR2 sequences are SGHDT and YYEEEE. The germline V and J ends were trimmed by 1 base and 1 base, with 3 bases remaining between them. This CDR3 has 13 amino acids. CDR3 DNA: TGTGCCAGCAGCTTGTGGAGCAATCAGCCCCAGCATTTT. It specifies CASSLWSNQPQHF.

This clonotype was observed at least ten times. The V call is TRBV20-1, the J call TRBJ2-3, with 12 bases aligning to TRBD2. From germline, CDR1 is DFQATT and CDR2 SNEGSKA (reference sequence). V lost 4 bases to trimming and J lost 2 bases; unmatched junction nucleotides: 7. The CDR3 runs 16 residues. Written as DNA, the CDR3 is TGCAGTGCTACCCTAGCGGGAGGGCCTTACACAGATACGCAGTATTTT. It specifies CSATLAGGPYTDTQYF.

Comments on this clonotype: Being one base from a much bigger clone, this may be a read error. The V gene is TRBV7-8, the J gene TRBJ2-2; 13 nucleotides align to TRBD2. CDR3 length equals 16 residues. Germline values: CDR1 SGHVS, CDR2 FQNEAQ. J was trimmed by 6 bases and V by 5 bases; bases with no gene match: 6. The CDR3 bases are TGTGCCAGCAGCCCCAGGACTAGCGGGAGTGCCGGGGAGCTGTTTTTT. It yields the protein CASSPRTSGSAGELFF. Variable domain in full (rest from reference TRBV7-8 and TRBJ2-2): GAGVSQSPRYKVAKRGQDVALRCDPISGHVSLFWYQQALGQGPEFLTYFQNEAQLDKSGLPSDRFFAERPEGSVSTLKIQRTQQEDSAVYLCASSPRTSGSAGELFFGEGSRLTVL.

CDR3 in amino acids: CASRPTEGINEQFF. CDR3 nucleotides: TGTGCCAGCAGGCCAACGGAGGGGATCAATGAGCAGTTCTTC. The J gene is TRBJ2-1, the V gene TRBV28; the D gene is possibly TRBD2 (6 bases). Germline CDR1 reads MDHEN; CDR2 reads SYDVKM. The CDR3 sequence is 14 residues long. V gave up 6 bases and J gave up 6 bases, with 15 bases separating them.

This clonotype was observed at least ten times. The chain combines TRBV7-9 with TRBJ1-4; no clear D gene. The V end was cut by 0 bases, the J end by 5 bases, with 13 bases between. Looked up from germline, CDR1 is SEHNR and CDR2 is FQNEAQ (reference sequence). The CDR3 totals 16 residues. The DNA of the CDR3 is TGTGCCAGCAGCTTAGCAGTAGGGATCGGAAATGAAAAACTGTTTTTT. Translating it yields CASSLAVGIGNEKLFF.

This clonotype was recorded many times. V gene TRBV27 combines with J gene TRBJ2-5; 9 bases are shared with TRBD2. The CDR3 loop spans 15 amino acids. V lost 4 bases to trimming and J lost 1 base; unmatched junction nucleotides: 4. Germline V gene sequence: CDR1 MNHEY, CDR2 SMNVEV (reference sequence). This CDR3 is CASSSLAGTQETQYF. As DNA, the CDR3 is TGTGCCAGCAGTTCCCTAGCGGGAACCCAAGAGACCCAGTACTTC.

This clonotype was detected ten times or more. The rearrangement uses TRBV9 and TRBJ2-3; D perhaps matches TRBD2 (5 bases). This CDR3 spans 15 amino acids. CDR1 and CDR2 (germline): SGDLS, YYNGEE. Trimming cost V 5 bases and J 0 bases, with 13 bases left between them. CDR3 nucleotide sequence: TGTGCCAGCAGTGAAGAGGGAACTAGCACAGATACGCAGTATTTT. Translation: CASSEEGTSTDTQYF. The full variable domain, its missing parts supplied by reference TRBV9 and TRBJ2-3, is DSGVTQTPKHLITATGQRVTLRCSPRSGDLSVYWYQQSLDQGLQFLIQYYNGEERAKGNILERFSAQQFPDLHSELNLSSLELGDSALYFCASSEEGTSTDTQYFGPGTRLTVL.

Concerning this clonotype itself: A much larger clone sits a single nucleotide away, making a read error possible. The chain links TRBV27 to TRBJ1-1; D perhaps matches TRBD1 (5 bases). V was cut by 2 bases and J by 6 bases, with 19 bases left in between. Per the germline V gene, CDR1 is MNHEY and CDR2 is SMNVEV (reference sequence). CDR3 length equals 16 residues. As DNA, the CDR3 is TGTGCCAGCAGTTTAGGGGCAGGGAGGGTTAACGCTGAAGCTTTCTTT. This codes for CASSLGAGRVNAEAFF.